This is a list of T cell receptor beta chains from one sample in a study of blood T cell repertoires in COVID-19. The protocol was immunoSEQ multiplex PCR, while the TCRdb copy is restricted to in-frame clones and leaves out a portion. The profile covers around 140,000 clones, with 80% to 85% appearing a single time and around 8.5% taken by the ten largest. The sequencing input was peripheral blood. All receptors come from a human donor in a cohort sampled during active COVID-19. The CDR3 runs from the conserved cysteine through the conserved F or W. D genes are given only for firm matches. The size field is filled for only some rows; it gives once, few, many or a size class.

CDR3 DNA: TGTGCCAGCAGTTCAAACACCGGGGAGCTGTTTTTT; CDR3 protein: CASSSNTGELFF; V gene: TRBV6-2/TRBV6-3; clone size: -; D gene: -; J gene: TRBJ2-2
CDR3 DNA: TGTGCTAGTGCCGACGGGGACAGGGCTAACTATGGCTACACCTTC; CDR3 protein: CASADGDRANYGYTF; V gene: TRBV12-5; clone size: -; D gene: TRBD1; J gene: TRBJ1-2
CDR3 DNA: TGTGCCAGCAGTTCCTACGACAGGGCTAGCGGGGAGCTGTTTTTT; CDR3 protein: CASSSYDRASGELFF; V gene: TRBV27; clone size: -; D gene: TRBD1; J gene: TRBJ2-2
CDR3 DNA: TGTGCCAGCAGCTTAGGGACTCTCTTCCTCTACGAGCAGTACTTC; CDR3 protein: CASSLGTLFLYEQYF; V gene: TRBV7-2; clone size: few; D gene: -; J gene: TRBJ2-7
CDR3 DNA: TGTGCCACCAGTGATGTGCTAGCGGGAATATACAATGAGCAGTTCTTC; CDR3 protein: CATSDVLAGIYNEQFF; V gene: TRBV24-1; clone size: -; D gene: TRBD2; J gene: TRBJ2-1
CDR3 DNA: TGTGCCAGCAGTCCAGGGTTCTATGGCTACACCTTC; CDR3 protein: CASSPGFYGYTF; V gene: TRBV28; clone size: -; D gene: -; J gene: TRBJ1-2
CDR3 DNA: TGCGCCAGCAGCTTGAGAGGCTCTACCGAAAAGAGGGACTACGAGCAGTACTTC; CDR3 protein: CASSLRGSTEKRDYEQYF; V gene: TRBV5-1; clone size: -; D gene: -; J gene: TRBJ2-7
CDR3 DNA: TGCGCCAGCAGCCAGACGACAGGGCTGAACTATGGCTACACCTTC; CDR3 protein: CASSQTTGLNYGYTF; V gene: TRBV5-1; clone size: -; D gene: TRBD1; J gene: TRBJ1-2
CDR3 DNA: TGTGCCAGCAGTAGTAATTCACCCCTCCACTTT; CDR3 protein: CASSSNSPLHF; V gene: TRBV14; clone size: few; D gene: -; J gene: TRBJ1-6
CDR3 DNA: TGTGCCAGCAGGGGGGGGCCCAGGGGAAACGAGCAGTACTTC; CDR3 protein: CASRGGPRGNEQYF; V gene: TRBV6-5; clone size: once; D gene: -; J gene: TRBJ2-7
CDR3 DNA: TGTGCCAGCAGTTTGCCCGGGGGGCGCCGTGAAAAACTGTTTTTT; CDR3 protein: CASSLPGGRREKLFF; V gene: TRBV28; clone size: -; D gene: -; J gene: TRBJ1-4
CDR3 DNA: TGCGCCAGCAGCCAGGAACGAGGACAGGGGGGCTCCTACGAGCAGTACTTC; CDR3 protein: CASSQERGQGGSYEQYF; V gene: TRBV4-1; clone size: -; D gene: TRBD1; J gene: TRBJ2-7
CDR3 DNA: TGCAGCGTTCGGGTTTCTACCTATGGCTACACCTTC; CDR3 protein: CSVRVSTYGYTF; V gene: TRBV29-1; clone size: -; D gene: -; J gene: TRBJ1-2
CDR3 DNA: TGTGCCACCAGTGACCCGGCGACTAGCTCCTACGAGCAGTACTTC; CDR3 protein: CATSDPATSSYEQYF; V gene: TRBV24-1; clone size: -; D gene: -; J gene: TRBJ2-7
CDR3 DNA: TGTGCCAGCAGCTTTCCCGGGACAGGGTCGACTGAAGCTTTCTTT; CDR3 protein: CASSFPGTGSTEAFF; V gene: TRBV7-9; clone size: -; D gene: TRBD1; J gene: TRBJ1-1
CDR3 DNA: TGTGCCAGCAGTTACTTCGGGTCGGGGGGAAACGAGCAGTACTTC; CDR3 protein: CASSYFGSGGNEQYF; V gene: TRBV6-5; clone size: -; D gene: TRBD2; J gene: TRBJ2-7
CDR3 DNA: TGCGCCAGCAGCCAAGAGGCGGGGCGAGGCCAGCCCCAGCATTTT; CDR3 protein: CASSQEAGRGQPQHF; V gene: TRBV4-3; clone size: -; D gene: -; J gene: TRBJ1-5
CDR3 DNA: TGTGCCAGCAGCCCACAGGTGAACAATCAGCCCCAGCATTTT; CDR3 protein: CASSPQVNNQPQHF; V gene: TRBV3-1/TRBV3-2; clone size: few; D gene: -; J gene: TRBJ1-5
CDR3 DNA: TGTGCCAGTAGGACTCAGGGCCCCGGGGCCAACGTCCTGACTTTC; CDR3 protein: CASRTQGPGANVLTF; V gene: TRBV19; clone size: -; D gene: -; J gene: TRBJ2-6
CDR3 DNA: TGCGCCAGCAGCTTGCCAAATTCCTACGAGCAGTACTTC; CDR3 protein: CASSLPNSYEQYF; V gene: TRBV5-1; clone size: -; D gene: -; J gene: TRBJ2-7
CDR3 DNA: TGCGCCAGCAGCCAAGACCAGCGGGAAGTCTACGAGCAGTACTTC; CDR3 protein: CASSQDQREVYEQYF; V gene: TRBV4-1; clone size: -; D gene: TRBD2; J gene: TRBJ2-7
CDR3 DNA: TGTGCCAGCAGCGTATCGGGGGGCTCTGGAAACACCATATATTTT; CDR3 protein: CASSVSGGSGNTIYF; V gene: TRBV9; clone size: -; D gene: -; J gene: TRBJ1-3
CDR3 DNA: TGTGCCTCTAGCGGATACGAGCAGTACTTC; CDR3 protein: CASSGYEQYF; V gene: TRBV6-5; clone size: -; D gene: TRBD2; J gene: TRBJ2-7
CDR3 DNA: TGTGCCAGTAGCCCGACAGGAAACACTGAAGCTTTCTTT; CDR3 protein: CASSPTGNTEAFF; V gene: TRBV19; clone size: -; D gene: -; J gene: TRBJ1-1
CDR3 DNA: TGTGCCAGCAGTTTAATAGCGGGAGGGAACAATGAGCAGTTCTTC; CDR3 protein: CASSLIAGGNNEQFF; V gene: TRBV28; clone size: medium-sized; D gene: TRBD2; J gene: TRBJ2-1
CDR3 DNA: TGTGCCAGCAGCTTGGGGGCAGGGGGGTTCGAGCAGTACTTC; CDR3 protein: CASSLGAGGFEQYF; V gene: TRBV5-5; clone size: -; D gene: -; J gene: TRBJ2-7
CDR3 DNA: TGTGCCAGCAGAACAGGGGCGGTAGATACGCAGTATTTT; CDR3 protein: CASRTGAVDTQYF; V gene: TRBV12-3/TRBV12-4; clone size: -; D gene: TRBD1; J gene: TRBJ2-3
CDR3 DNA: TGTGCCAGCAGCTTGACTAGCATCAACTACGAGCAGTACTTC; CDR3 protein: CASSLTSINYEQYF; V gene: TRBV5-5; clone size: once; D gene: -; J gene: TRBJ2-7
CDR3 DNA: TGTGCCAGCTCACCGAAACAGGGCTACGAGCAGTACTTC; CDR3 protein: CASSPKQGYEQYF; V gene: TRBV18; clone size: -; D gene: -; J gene: TRBJ2-7
CDR3 DNA: TGTGCCAGCAGCTTAGCCCAGGGCTCCTACGAGCAGTACTTC; CDR3 protein: CASSLAQGSYEQYF; V gene: TRBV11-2; clone size: -; D gene: -; J gene: TRBJ2-7
CDR3 DNA: TGCGCCAGCAGCTTGGTGGCTAGCGGGAGTGAGACCCAGTACTTC; CDR3 protein: CASSLVASGSETQYF; V gene: TRBV5-1; clone size: -; D gene: TRBD2; J gene: TRBJ2-5
CDR3 DNA: TGTGCCAGCAGTTCCCTGGGCAGTAACTATGGCTACACCTTC; CDR3 protein: CASSSLGSNYGYTF; V gene: TRBV27; clone size: -; D gene: -; J gene: TRBJ1-2
CDR3 DNA: TGTGCCAGTAGTATGGCTGGAACAGGGGGGGAAGCTTTCTTT; CDR3 protein: CASSMAGTGGEAFF; V gene: TRBV19; clone size: -; D gene: TRBD1; J gene: TRBJ1-1
CDR3 DNA: TGTGCCAGCAGTTACAGGGGCGGGAGACTAGAGACCCAGTACTTC; CDR3 protein: CASSYRGGRLETQYF; V gene: TRBV6-2/TRBV6-3; clone size: -; D gene: TRBD2; J gene: TRBJ2-5
CDR3 DNA: TGTGCCAGCAGTGGCTGGGGCCAGGGATTAGGTGGCTACACCTTC; CDR3 protein: CASSGWGQGLGGYTF; V gene: TRBV28; clone size: -; D gene: -; J gene: TRBJ1-2
CDR3 DNA: TGTGCCAGCAGCTATAGACAGGGAAGGGGCCCCTACGAGCAGTACTTC; CDR3 protein: CASSYRQGRGPYEQYF; V gene: TRBV5-6; clone size: -; D gene: TRBD1; J gene: TRBJ2-7
CDR3 DNA: TGTGCCAGCAGCCAAGACCCCCACAGGGCCAGCTCCTACGAGCAGTACTTC; CDR3 protein: CASSQDPHRASSYEQYF; V gene: TRBV14; clone size: -; D gene: -; J gene: TRBJ2-7
CDR3 DNA: TGTGCCACCAGTGCCGCCGGGACAACGGCATACGAGCAGTACTTC; CDR3 protein: CATSAAGTTAYEQYF; V gene: TRBV24-1; clone size: -; D gene: -; J gene: TRBJ2-7
CDR3 DNA: TGTGCCAGCAGTCCCCAATCAGGACAGGGCCGGTACGAGCAGTACTTC; CDR3 protein: CASSPQSGQGRYEQYF; V gene: TRBV27; clone size: once; D gene: TRBD1; J gene: TRBJ2-7
CDR3 DNA: TGTGCCAGTAGTATATCCAGCGGGAGTTACGAGCAGTACTTC; CDR3 protein: CASSISSGSYEQYF; V gene: TRBV19; clone size: -; D gene: TRBD2; J gene: TRBJ2-7
CDR3 DNA: TGTGCCAGCAGGGCCTCGGCGGGAGGGCCCTACGAGCAGTACTTC; CDR3 protein: CASRASAGGPYEQYF; V gene: TRBV2; clone size: -; D gene: TRBD2; J gene: TRBJ2-7
CDR3 DNA: TGTGCCACCCCGACAGACTGGGGCGGGGAGCTGTTTTTT; CDR3 protein: CATPTDWGGELFF; V gene: TRBV6-5; clone size: -; D gene: -; J gene: TRBJ2-2
CDR3 DNA: TGTGCCAGCAGTGAAGGCGCTCCCCTCCACTTT; CDR3 protein: CASSEGAPLHF; V gene: TRBV2; clone size: few; D gene: -; J gene: TRBJ1-6
CDR3 DNA: TGTGCCACCAGCAGAGATCTGAGGACTAGCTCCTACGAGCAGTACTTC; CDR3 protein: CATSRDLRTSSYEQYF; V gene: TRBV15; clone size: -; D gene: TRBD2; J gene: TRBJ2-7
CDR3 DNA: TGTGCCAGCTCACCATTAATCGGGGGTACCTATAATTCACCCCTCCACTTT; CDR3 protein: CASSPLIGGTYNSPLHF; V gene: TRBV18; clone size: -; D gene: -; J gene: TRBJ1-6
CDR3 DNA: TGCGCCAGCAGCTTGGATAATCAAGAGACCCAGTACTTC; CDR3 protein: CASSLDNQETQYF; V gene: TRBV5-1; clone size: few; D gene: -; J gene: TRBJ2-5
CDR3 DNA: TGTGCCAGCACAGGTGAGGAGGGCCTTCCCTACAATGAGCAGTTCTTC; CDR3 protein: CASTGEEGLPYNEQFF; V gene: TRBV9; clone size: -; D gene: -; J gene: TRBJ2-1
CDR3 DNA: TGTGCCACCAGCAGAGATGGGACAGGGGCTTTGGGAGGCTACACCTTC; CDR3 protein: CATSRDGTGALGGYTF; V gene: TRBV15; clone size: -; D gene: TRBD1; J gene: TRBJ1-2
CDR3 DNA: TGTGCCAGCAGATCCGCGGTCGGGGACGAGCAGTACTTC; CDR3 protein: CASRSAVGDEQYF; V gene: TRBV6-6; clone size: -; D gene: -; J gene: TRBJ2-7
CDR3 DNA: TGTGCCAGCAGCGGCCCAAAACGCACAGATACGCAGTATTTT; CDR3 protein: CASSGPKRTDTQYF; V gene: TRBV5-4; clone size: -; D gene: -; J gene: TRBJ2-3
CDR3 DNA: TGTGCCAGCAGTGGTACTAGCGGGAGAAGCTACAATGAGCAGTTCTTC; CDR3 protein: CASSGTSGRSYNEQFF; V gene: TRBV2; clone size: few; D gene: TRBD2; J gene: TRBJ2-1
CDR3 DNA: TGTGCCAGCAGTTTCTCAGGGACTACTAACTATGGCTACACCTTC; CDR3 protein: CASSFSGTTNYGYTF; V gene: TRBV28; clone size: -; D gene: -; J gene: TRBJ1-2
CDR3 DNA: TGCAGCGTTAGACAGGGGGCGGATTATGGCTACACCTTC; CDR3 protein: CSVRQGADYGYTF; V gene: TRBV29-1; clone size: -; D gene: TRBD1; J gene: TRBJ1-2
CDR3 DNA: TGTGCCAGTAGTACATCGAGCTATGGCTACACCTTC; CDR3 protein: CASSTSSYGYTF; V gene: TRBV19; clone size: -; D gene: -; J gene: TRBJ1-2
CDR3 DNA: TGTGCCAGCAGTTCCAGGGTGTTGACTTTCTTT; CDR3 protein: CASSSRVLTFF; V gene: TRBV6-2/TRBV6-3; clone size: -; D gene: -; J gene: TRBJ1-1
CDR3 DNA: TGTGCCAGTAGAACAGAGTCTTCTTCCTACGAGCAGTACTTC; CDR3 protein: CASRTESSSYEQYF; V gene: TRBV19; clone size: -; D gene: -; J gene: TRBJ2-7
CDR3 DNA: TGCGCCAGCAGCTTGGGGGGTCTAGCGGGAGTGGATACGCAGTATTTT; CDR3 protein: CASSLGGLAGVDTQYF; V gene: TRBV5-1; clone size: once; D gene: TRBD2; J gene: TRBJ2-3
CDR3 DNA: TGTGCCAGCAGCGCAAGGATGCGGGAGACCCAGTACTTC; CDR3 protein: CASSARMRETQYF; V gene: TRBV14; clone size: few; D gene: -; J gene: TRBJ2-5
CDR3 DNA: TGTGCCACCGGCCAGGGACAGACCTACGAGCAGTACTTC; CDR3 protein: CATGQGQTYEQYF; V gene: TRBV7-9; clone size: -; D gene: TRBD1; J gene: TRBJ2-7
CDR3 DNA: TGTGCCAGCAGGGTTATCGGCGGGAGGGACTACGAGCAGTACTTC; CDR3 protein: CASRVIGGRDYEQYF; V gene: TRBV7-9; clone size: -; D gene: TRBD2; J gene: TRBJ2-7